This T cell receptor beta chain was captured in a study of T-cell reconstitution after alpha-beta-depleted transplantation in children. The study's findings and limits: High day-60 TCRbeta diversity in some patients came from surviving recipient T cells and thymic progenitors. A year post-transplant, T-cell counts and diversity derived mostly from newly produced T cells. Where alpha-beta T cells came from about two months after transplant was reportedly several hundred expanded graft clones.

Unique molecular identifiers were incorporated when the TCRbeta library was constructed. MiXCR, applied by TCRdb to the PCR reads, yields one record per CDR3 protein. The profile shows about 600,000 distinct CDR3 sequences, about 21% of them singletons. The sample holds a few counts of this clonotype. Its antigen is not known. The specimen was PBMCs, mostly from graft donor cells, collected 360 days after TCRalphabeta/CD19-depleted stem cell transplant. This receptor was identified in a boy in the first two years of life who had a stem cell transplant for acute myeloid leukemia, so the T cells may come from the graft donor.

The CDR3, as DNA: TGCAGTGCTAGAGAAAGGGAAGGGGACAAGCCAGGTGGTGAGCAGTACTTC. This encodes CSAREREGDKPGGEQYF. This chain joins TRBV20-1 and TRBJ2-7; D is perhaps TRBD1 (6 bases). The CDR3 runs to 17 residues. Trimming left V 0 bases short and J 7 bases short, with 25 bases between. Per the germline V gene, CDR1 is DFQATT and CDR2 is SNEGSKA (reference sequence).